The T cell receptor (beta chain) under discussion was sequenced for a study of T cell repertoires in cytomegalovirus infection. Regarding the study as a whole: HLA-C-restricted CMV-specific TCR beta clonotypes prevailed in the ex vivo response. Cumulative frequency of public TCR beta families picked out carriers of CMV plus the relevant HLA.

TCRdb re-analysed the reads in MiXCR, keeping a single row per CDR3 protein. The data hold around 270,000 distinct CDR3 sequences, with roughly 10% observed a single time. Ten or more counts support this clonotype. Its antigen remains unknown. The sample comprised PBMCs. This clonotype was obtained from a human donor in good health (CMV status not recorded). Some clones in this sample may be carry-over from other donors' samples.

CDR3 sequence (DNA): TGTGCCAGCCGACAGGGGGTAGGAGAGACCCAGTACTTC. As protein: CASRQGVGETQYF. The J gene is TRBJ2-5, the V gene TRBV7-2; 9 bases map to TRBD1. From germline, CDR1 is SGHTA and CDR2 FQGNSA. The trim removed 8 bases at V and 4 bases at J, leaving 5 bases unmatched. The CDR3 length is 13 residues.